This record covers a single T cell receptor (beta chain). What it binds is not known. The CDR3 is 14 residues long. Germline assignment: CDR1 LGHNT and CDR2 FRNRAP. Trimming removed 3 bases from V and 2 bases from J; junction bases left unmatched: 3. The data derive from a study of T cell responses to AZD1222 COVID-19 vaccine. Study-wide points: Unmutated variant regions are reportedly targeted by nearly half of spike-specific TCRs. Spike-specific TCR breadth and depth both grew after two AZD1222 doses. Donors skewed white British and female; clonal diversity was possibly underestimated. The CD4 TCRs associated with vaccination extended across spike and predominated at 160-218 and 743-854.

TCRdb's copy holds only in-frame clones and misses some; the assay was immunoSEQ multiplex PCR. This table has 80,000 to 95,000 clones, over 75% appearing once. The source was peripheral blood, collected on day 0 of MenACWY control vaccination. This receptor was taken from an adult in good health. The chain is built from TRBV12-5 and TRBJ1-2, with 7 bases identical to TRBD1. The CDR3 here is CASGFGTDNYGYTF. The CDR3 DNA reads as TGTGCTAGTGGTTTCGGGACAGACAACTATGGCTACACCTTC.